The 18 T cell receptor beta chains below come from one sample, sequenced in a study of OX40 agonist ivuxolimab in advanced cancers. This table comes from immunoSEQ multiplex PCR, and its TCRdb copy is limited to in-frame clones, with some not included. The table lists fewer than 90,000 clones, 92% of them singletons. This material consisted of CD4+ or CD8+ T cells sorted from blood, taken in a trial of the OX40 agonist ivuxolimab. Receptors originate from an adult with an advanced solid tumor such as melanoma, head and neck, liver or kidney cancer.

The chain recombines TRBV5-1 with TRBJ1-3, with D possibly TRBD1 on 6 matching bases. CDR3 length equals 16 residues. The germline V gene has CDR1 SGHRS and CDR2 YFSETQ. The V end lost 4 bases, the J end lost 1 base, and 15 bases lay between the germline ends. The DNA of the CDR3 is TGCGCCAGCAGCCTCGTGGGGGGCCTTTCTGGAAACACCATATATTTT. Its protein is CASSLVGGLSGNTIYF. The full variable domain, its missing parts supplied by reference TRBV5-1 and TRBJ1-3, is KAGVTQTPRYLIKTRGQQVTLSCSPISGHRSVSWYQQTPGQGLQFLFEYFSETQRNKGNFPGRFSGRQFSNSRSEMNVSTLELGDSALYLCASSLVGGLSGNTIYFGEGSWLTVV.

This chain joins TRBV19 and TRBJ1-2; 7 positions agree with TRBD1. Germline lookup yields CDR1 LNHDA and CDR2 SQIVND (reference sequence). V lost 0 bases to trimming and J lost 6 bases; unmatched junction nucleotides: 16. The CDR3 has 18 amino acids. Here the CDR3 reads CASSIEVGRGSVGHGYTF. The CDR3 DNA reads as TGTGCCAGTAGTATAGAAGTCGGCAGGGGGTCGGTGGGACATGGCTACACCTTC.

CDR3 DNA: TGCAGCGTTGAAGATCCGTTTCTGAACACTGAAGCTTTCTTT. Translation gives CSVEDPFLNTEAFF. This chain uses TRBV29-1 with TRBJ1-1; D is uncertain. Germline V lookup: CDR1 SQVTM, CDR2 ANQGSEA. V was shortened by 0 bases and J by 0 bases, with 8 bases between the two germline ends. This CDR3 is built from 14 residues.

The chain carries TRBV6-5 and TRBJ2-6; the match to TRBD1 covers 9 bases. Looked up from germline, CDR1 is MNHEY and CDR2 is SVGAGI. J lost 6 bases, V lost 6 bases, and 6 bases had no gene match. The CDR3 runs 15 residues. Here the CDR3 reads CASSFGTGKANVLTF. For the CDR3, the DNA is TGTGCCAGCAGCTTCGGGACAGGGAAGGCCAACGTCCTGACTTTC.

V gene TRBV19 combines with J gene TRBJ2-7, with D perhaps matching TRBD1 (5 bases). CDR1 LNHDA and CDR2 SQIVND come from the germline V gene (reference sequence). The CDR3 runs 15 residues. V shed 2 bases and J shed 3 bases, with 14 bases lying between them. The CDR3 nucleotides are TGTGCCAGTAGTATAAGGCCCGGGCAGGGCTACGAGCAGTACTTC. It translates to CASSIRPGQGYEQYF.

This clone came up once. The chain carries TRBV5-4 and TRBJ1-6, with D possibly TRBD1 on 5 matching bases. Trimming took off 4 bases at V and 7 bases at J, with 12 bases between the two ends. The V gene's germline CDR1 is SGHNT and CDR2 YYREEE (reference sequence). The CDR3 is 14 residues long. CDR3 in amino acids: CASSPGHENSPLHF. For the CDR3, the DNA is TGTGCCAGCAGCCCCGGACACGAGAATTCACCCCTCCACTTT.

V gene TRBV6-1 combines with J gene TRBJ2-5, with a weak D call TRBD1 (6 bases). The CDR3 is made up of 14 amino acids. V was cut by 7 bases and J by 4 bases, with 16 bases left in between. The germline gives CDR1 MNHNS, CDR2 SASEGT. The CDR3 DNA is TGTGCCAGCATCCCAACCATAGGGGGAGAGACCCAGTACTTC. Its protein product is CASIPTIGGETQYF.

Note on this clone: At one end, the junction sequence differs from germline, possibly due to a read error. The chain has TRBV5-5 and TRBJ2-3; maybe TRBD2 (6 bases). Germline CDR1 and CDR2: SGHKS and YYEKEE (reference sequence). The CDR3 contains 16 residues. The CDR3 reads CASSYGDFRNTVTQYF. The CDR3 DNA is TGTGCCAGCAGCTACGGGGACTTCCGAAACACAGTTACGCAGTATTTT.

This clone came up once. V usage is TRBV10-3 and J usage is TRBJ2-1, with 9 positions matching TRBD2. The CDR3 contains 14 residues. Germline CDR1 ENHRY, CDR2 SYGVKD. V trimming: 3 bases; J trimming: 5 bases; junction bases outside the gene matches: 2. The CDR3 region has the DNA TGTGCCATCAGTGATTCTAGCGGGGACAATGAGCAGTTCTTC. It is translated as CAISDSSGDNEQFF.

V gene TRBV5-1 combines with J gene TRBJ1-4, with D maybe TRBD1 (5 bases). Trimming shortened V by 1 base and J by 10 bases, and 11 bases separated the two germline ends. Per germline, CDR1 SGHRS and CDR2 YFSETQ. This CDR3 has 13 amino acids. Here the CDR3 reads CASSLLGDGKLFF. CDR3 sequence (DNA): TGCGCCAGCAGCTTGTTGGGGGACGGAAAACTGTTTTTT.

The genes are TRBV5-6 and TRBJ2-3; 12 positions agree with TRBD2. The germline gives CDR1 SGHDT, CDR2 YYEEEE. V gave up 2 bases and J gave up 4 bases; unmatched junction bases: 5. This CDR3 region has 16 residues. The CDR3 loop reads CASSLRLAGAADTQYF. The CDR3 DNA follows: TGTGCCAGCAGCTTACGACTAGCGGGGGCCGCAGATACGCAGTATTTT.

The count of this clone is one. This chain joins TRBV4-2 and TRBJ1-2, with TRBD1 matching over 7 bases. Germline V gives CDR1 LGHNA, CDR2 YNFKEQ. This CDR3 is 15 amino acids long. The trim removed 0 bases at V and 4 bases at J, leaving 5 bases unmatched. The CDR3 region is CASSQDQGDTYGYTF. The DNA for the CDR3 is TGTGCCAGCAGCCAAGATCAGGGGGACACCTATGGCTACACCTTC.

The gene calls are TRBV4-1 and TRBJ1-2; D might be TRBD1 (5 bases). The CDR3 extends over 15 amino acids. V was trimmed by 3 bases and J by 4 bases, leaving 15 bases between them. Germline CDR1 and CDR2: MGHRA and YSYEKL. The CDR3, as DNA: TGCGCCAGCAGCCAGCGTGGGAGGGGCCGCTATGGCTACACCTTC. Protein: CASSQRGRGRYGYTF.

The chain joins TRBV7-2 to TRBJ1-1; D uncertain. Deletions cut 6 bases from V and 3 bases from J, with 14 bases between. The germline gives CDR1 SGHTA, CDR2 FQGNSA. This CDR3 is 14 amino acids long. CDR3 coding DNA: TGTGCCAGCAGTTTTTCCATGGGAGACACTGAAGCTTTCTTT. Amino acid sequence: CASSFSMGDTEAFF.

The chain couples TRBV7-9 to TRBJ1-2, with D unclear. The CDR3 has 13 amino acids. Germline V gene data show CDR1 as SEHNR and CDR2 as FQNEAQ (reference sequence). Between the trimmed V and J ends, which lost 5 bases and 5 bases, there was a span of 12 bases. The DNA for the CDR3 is TGTGCCAGCAGCCCCTCCGGGGTATATGGCTACACCTTC. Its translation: CASSPSGVYGYTF. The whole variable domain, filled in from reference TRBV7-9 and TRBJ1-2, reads DTGVSQNPRHKITKRGQNVTFRCDPISEHNRLYWYRQTLGQGPEFLTYFQNEAQLEKSRLLSDRFSAERPKGSFSTLEIQRTEQGDSAMYLCASSPSGVYGYTFGSGTRLTVV.

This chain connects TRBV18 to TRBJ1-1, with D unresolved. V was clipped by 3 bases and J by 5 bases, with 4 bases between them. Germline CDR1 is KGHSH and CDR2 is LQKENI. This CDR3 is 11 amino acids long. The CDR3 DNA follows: TGTGCCAGCTCACCGGAAACTGAAGCTTTCTTT. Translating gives CASSPETEAFF.

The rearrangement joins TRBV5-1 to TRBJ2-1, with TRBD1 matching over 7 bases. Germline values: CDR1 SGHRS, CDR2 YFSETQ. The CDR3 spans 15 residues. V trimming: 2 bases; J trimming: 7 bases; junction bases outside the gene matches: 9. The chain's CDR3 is CASSLMPGGGNEQFF. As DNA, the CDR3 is TGCGCCAGCAGCTTAATGCCAGGGGGTGGTAATGAGCAGTTCTTC.

CDR3 nucleotides: TGTGCCAGCAGTACCACGGCCGGGACAGGGACCTACTTC. It encodes CASSTTAGTGTYF. The V call is TRBV6-5, the J call TRBJ2-7, with 9 bases aligning to TRBD1. Germline loops: CDR1 MNHEY, CDR2 SVGAGI. Germline trimming cut 5 bases from V and 13 bases from J; bases unmatched to any gene: 12. The CDR3 contains 13 residues.